This record looks at one T cell receptor (beta chain) sequence and its context. Its target is unknown. V lost 5 bases, J lost 12 bases, and 7 bases stayed unmatched. The CDR3 is 12 residues long. CDR1 and CDR2 from the germline V gene are MNHEY and SVGEGT. The record originates from a study of Ad26.COV2.S vaccination and SARS-CoV-2 variants. Study-level findings and limits: Substantial breadth in spike-specific CD8+ and CD4+ T cell responses was reportedly seen after vaccination.

Measured with immunoSEQ multiplex PCR; TCRdb has only the in-frame clones, and not every one. Of a few hundred thousand clones in the sample, approximately 90% were seen once. Documented treatment: around 19 received Ad26.COV2.S at low or high dose, single or two shots; about 5 received placebo; per-sample allocation not given. Sampling was done on day 63 after the first vaccine or placebo injection. This clonotype was obtained from a person aged 18-65 years who received the Ad26.COV2.S COVID-19 vaccine or a placebo. The sequencing here drew on peripheral blood, taken in a trial of Ad26.COV2.S vaccine versus placebo. The rearrangement joins TRBV6-2 or TRBV6-3 to TRBJ2-1; 7 bases agree with TRBD1. Here the CDR3 reads CASSEGRQGQFF. The DNA of the CDR3 is TGTGCCAGCAGTGAGGGACGACAGGGGCAGTTCTTC.